This is a list of T cell receptor beta chains from one sample in a study of Graves' ophthalmopathy and Graves' hyperthyroidism. TCRdb ran MiXCR on the multiplex PCR reads and lists one entry per CDR3 protein. The sample carries 350,000 to 450,000 distinct CDR3 sequences, roughly 18% recorded once. The specimen was peripheral blood. The receptors were sampled from a woman aged 18-29 years with Graves' ophthalmopathy. Both conserved end residues are part of each CDR3. The D gene is left open where the match is weak. A clone size is listed for some rows: how often the clone was seen (once, few, many), or a class if it is expanded.

D gene	V gene	J gene	clone size	CDR3 DNA	CDR3 protein
NA	TRBV29-1	TRBJ1-2	many	TGCAGCGTTTGGGGTGGCTATGGCTACACCTTC	CSVWGGYGYTF
NA	TRBV28	TRBJ2-7	many	TGTGCCAGCAGAAAGACTAGAGAAAACGAGCAGTACTTC	CASRKTRENEQYF
TRBD2	TRBV11-2	TRBJ2-5	many	TGTGCCAGCAGCTTACTTAGCGGGGGCATTCTCCAAGAGACCCAGTACTTC	CASSLLSGGILQETQYF
NA	TRBV12-3/TRBV12-4	TRBJ1-5	NA	TGTGCCAGCAGTTTGGGGTTTGCCGGTCAGCCCCAGCATTTT	CASSLGFAGQPQHF
NA	TRBV4-3	TRBJ2-5	many	TGCGCCAGCAGCCAAGGCGGTAACTCCAAGACCCAGTACTTC	CASSQGGNSKTQYF
NA	TRBV27	TRBJ1-2	many	TGTGCCAGCAGTGGGACCGAGAGCCGCTATGGCTACACCTTC	CASSGTESRYGYTF
TRBD1	TRBV28	TRBJ2-7	many	TGTGCCAGCAGTCCCCCGGGACAGGACTACGAGCAGTACTTC	CASSPPGQDYEQYF
NA	TRBV6-2/TRBV6-3	TRBJ2-7	many	TGTGCCAGCACCCGTGACGCCGAGCAGTACTTC	CASTRDAEQYF
NA	TRBV11-2	TRBJ2-5	NA	TGTGCCAGCAGCCAACGGGGCCAAGAGACCCAGTACTTC	CASSQRGQETQYF
NA	TRBV30	TRBJ1-1	NA	TGTGCCGTGGACGTCCGGATAGCGGGGAACACTGAAGCTTTCTTT	CAVDVRIAGNTEAFF
NA	TRBV4-2	TRBJ2-7	many	TGTGCCAGCAGCCACTGGGGACCGGGTACCTTCTACGAGCAGTACTTC	CASSHWGPGTFYEQYF
NA	TRBV15	TRBJ2-2	medium-sized	TGTGCCACCAGCAGAGATCTTCAGGTGCGGGAGCTGTTTTTT	CATSRDLQVRELFF
NA	TRBV6-5	TRBJ1-2	many	TGTGCCAGCAGTTACAGACCGATTCGCGATGGCTACACCTTC	CASSYRPIRDGYTF
TRBD1	TRBV27	TRBJ2-5	many	TGTGCCAGCAGTCACCGCAGGGGGTCGTCGGAGACCCAGTACTTC	CASSHRRGSSETQYF
NA	TRBV6-1	TRBJ1-5	many	TGTGCCAGCGGCGCCAGCAGCAATCAGCCCCAGCATTTT	CASGASSNQPQHF
NA	TRBV11-2	TRBJ1-1	many	TGTGCCAGCAGCTTAGATCAGGGCTGGGGCACTGAAGCTTTCTTT	CASSLDQGWGTEAFF
NA	TRBV29-1	TRBJ2-5	many	TGCAGCGTACAACAGGGTAGGGAGACCCAGTACTTC	CSVQQGRETQYF
NA	TRBV6-5	TRBJ1-3	many	TGTGCCAGCAGTTTCATTTCAATGGGCTCTGGAAACACCATATATTTT	CASSFISMGSGNTIYF
TRBD1	TRBV27	TRBJ2-6	NA	TGTGCCAGCGGGCAAGGGACAGCGAGTCGGGTCCTGACTTTC	CASGQGTASRVLTF
NA	TRBV28	TRBJ2-6	many	TGTGCCAGCAGTTTTGAGGCACCCGGGTCTGGGGCCAACGTCCTGACTTTC	CASSFEAPGSGANVLTF
TRBD2	TRBV7-2	TRBJ2-5	many	TGTGCCAGCAGCAAGCCGGGACTAGCGGAAGAGACCCAGTACTTC	CASSKPGLAEETQYF
NA	TRBV18	TRBJ1-1	many	TGTGCCAGCTCACCACTACAGAGCGGTTGGGACACTGAAGCTTTCTTT	CASSPLQSGWDTEAFF
NA	TRBV28	TRBJ2-5	NA	TGTGCCAGCAGGCCCGGACAGTCACGGGGAGAGACCCAGTACTTC	CASRPGQSRGETQYF
TRBD1	TRBV6-2/TRBV6-3	TRBJ1-2	few	TGTGCCAGCAGTACCCCAGGTGGGACAGGCGTAAGACATGGCTACACCTTC	CASSTPGGTGVRHGYTF
NA	TRBV10-1	TRBJ2-7	many	TGCGCCAGCAGTAAAGGGCAGGGACCTGGCGACGAGCAGTACTTC	CASSKGQGPGDEQYF
NA	TRBV2	TRBJ2-7	many	TGTGCCAGCAGTGAACAGTCAGGGACCTACGAGCAGTACTTC	CASSEQSGTYEQYF
NA	TRBV11-3	TRBJ2-4	many	TGTGCCAGCAGCCAAAACCAAGGGACGGTGAGCATAGCCAAAAACATTCAGTACTTC	CASSQNQGTVSIAKNIQYF
TRBD1	TRBV7-2	TRBJ2-7	many	TGTGCCAGCAGCTTCACAGGGGGCTCTCAGTACGAGCAGTACTTC	CASSFTGGSQYEQYF
NA	TRBV6-5	TRBJ1-6	many	TGTGCCAGCAGTTACTCGAGGGGATCCTATAATTCACCCCTCCACTTT	CASSYSRGSYNSPLHF
NA	TRBV28	TRBJ2-4	many	TGTGCCAGCAGTTTAGGGGGCCCAGCCAAAAACATTCAGTACTTC	CASSLGGPAKNIQYF
NA	TRBV7-2	TRBJ1-1	NA	TGTGCCAGCAGCTATGAAGCAGGGAGGCAAACTGAAGCTTTCTTT	CASSYEAGRQTEAFF
TRBD1	TRBV28	TRBJ1-2	NA	TGTGCCAGCAGCCTGGGACAGGCCTTGGGAGGCTACACCTTC	CASSLGQALGGYTF
NA	TRBV7-9	TRBJ1-1	many	TGTGCCAGCAGCTTAGGCTCAGCGAACACTGAAGCTTTCTTT	CASSLGSANTEAFF
TRBD2	TRBV12-3/TRBV12-4	TRBJ2-5	many	TGTGCCAGCAGTTCCAGGACCCCCGGGAGGGAGACCCAGTACTTC	CASSSRTPGRETQYF
NA	TRBV11-3	TRBJ2-5	few	TGTGCCAGCAGCTCTCGGACGGTCCAAGAGACCCAGTACTTC	CASSSRTVQETQYF
NA	TRBV6-1	TRBJ1-5	many	TGTGCCAGCAGTGAGGGAGGGAGGGACAATCAGCCCCAGCATTTT	CASSEGGRDNQPQHF
NA	TRBV30	TRBJ1-3	NA	TGTGCCTGGACCCGGGTCGCTGGAAACACCATATATTTT	CAWTRVAGNTIYF
NA	TRBV25-1	TRBJ2-5	many	TGTGCCAGCAGTGCGGGGAAAGAGACCCAGTACTTC	CASSAGKETQYF
NA	TRBV29-1	TRBJ1-2	many	TGCAGCGCCGAGCCCAGGGGACGCTATGGCTACACCTTC	CSAEPRGRYGYTF
NA	TRBV6-5	TRBJ1-5	many	TGTGCCAGCAGTTACTCCGACAATCAGCCCCAGCATTTT	CASSYSDNQPQHF
NA	TRBV29-1	TRBJ2-6	many	TGCAGCGGCAGGCGCTCTGGGGCCAACATCCTGACTTTC	CSGRRSGANILTF
TRBD1	TRBV11-2	TRBJ2-5	few	TGTGCCAGCAGCCAGACAGGGGGCCCTGAGACCCAGTACTTC	CASSQTGGPETQYF
NA	TRBV7-8	TRBJ1-5	NA	TGTGCCAGCAGCCCCGGGCCCGGGGGGCCCCAGCATTTT	CASSPGPGGPQHF
NA	TRBV5-1	TRBJ2-2	many	TGCGCCAGCCGGACCCCGAACACCGGGGAGCTGTTTTTT	CASRTPNTGELFF
NA	TRBV28	TRBJ1-1	NA	TGTGCCAGCGGGCTAGCTGAAGCTTTCTTT	CASGLAEAFF
TRBD2	TRBV5-1	TRBJ2-7	many	TGCGCCAGCAGCTTGGCCACCCTAGCGGGAGTTTTCGAGCAGTACTTC	CASSLATLAGVFEQYF
NA	TRBV20-1	TRBJ1-5	many	TGCAGTGCTAAAGACCGGGGTTTCAATCAGCCCCAGCATTTT	CSAKDRGFNQPQHF
TRBD1	TRBV9	TRBJ1-2	many	TGTGCCAGCAGCCAGGGGGGACAGCCCCCTATCTATGGCTACACCTTC	CASSQGGQPPIYGYTF
TRBD1	TRBV12-3/TRBV12-4	TRBJ1-6	many	TGTGCCAGCAGGAGGGACAGGGATCCTTCACCCCTCCACTTT	CASRRDRDPSPLHF
TRBD1	TRBV4-1	TRBJ1-1	many	TGCGCCAGCAGCGCAGCGACAGGGGTGAACACTGAAGCTTTCTTT	CASSAATGVNTEAFF
TRBD2	TRBV3-1	TRBJ2-5	many	TGTGCCAGCAGCCAAGAGGGGCGGCTAGCGGGAGTCGAGACCCAGTACTTC	CASSQEGRLAGVETQYF
NA	TRBV9	TRBJ1-1	many	TGTGCCAGCAGCCCTTCCGGGGACACCGAGCTGAACACTGAAGCTTTCTTT	CASSPSGDTELNTEAFF
TRBD1	TRBV5-1	TRBJ2-5	many	TGCGCCAGCAGCCTGGGGGACAGAGAGACCCAGTACTTC	CASSLGDRETQYF